These 15 T cell receptor beta chains originate from one sample sequenced in a study of CD8 T cells in Susac syndrome (dated by TCRdb to the late 2010s). The receptor library was made with the immunoSEQ multiplex PCR assay. RNA was extracted using the RNeasy kit, and about 0.45 to 1 ug of the RNA was reverse transcribed with random hexamers. In TCRdb, the public reads were trimmed at Q25 with fastp and aligned with MiXCR, with productive beta chains retained. Each CDR3 protein gets just one entry, which takes the most common genes and DNA from the rows behind it. The sample yields 200,000 to 250,000 distinct CDR3 sequences; over 90% were counted once. The ten largest clones add up to 0.15% to 0.2% of the sample. The sequenced material came from CD4+ T cells from PBMCs. Source of these receptors: a human donor with Susac syndrome.

The V gene is TRBV20-1, the J gene TRBJ2-7, with 9 positions matching TRBD2. This CDR3 region has 15 residues. The V gene's germline CDR1 is DFQATT and CDR2 SNEGSKA (reference sequence). V was clipped by 1 base and J by 4 bases; unmatched bases: 8. The CDR3 region is CSARASRLAEYEQYF. The CDR3 DNA reads as TGCAGTGCTAGAGCCTCCAGACTAGCGGAATACGAGCAGTACTTC.

In its sample, this clonotype was seen once. The chain recombines TRBV2 with TRBJ1-5; 8 bases align to TRBD1. The V gene's germline CDR1 is SNHLY and CDR2 FYNNEI. Trimming at V came to 6 bases and at J to 2 bases, leaving 6 bases not matched to a gene. The CDR3 has 15 amino acids. CDR3 loop: CASSLDREGNQPQHF. The CDR3 nucleotides are TGTGCCAGCAGCCTGGACAGGGAAGGCAATCAGCCCCAGCATTTT.

The DNA of the CDR3 is TGTGCCAGCAGCTCCGGACAGGGAGAGGAGACCCAGTACTTC. This sequence encodes CASSSGQGEETQYF. The chain carries TRBV5-4 and TRBJ2-5, with 8 bases aligning to TRBD1. V lost 3 bases and J lost 5; bases outside the gene matches: 6. Germline-derived CDR1 and CDR2 are SGHNT and YYREEE (reference sequence). CDR3 length: 14 residues. The variable domain in full, with the rest retrieved from reference TRBV5-4 and TRBJ2-5, is ETGVTQSPTHLIKTRGQQVTLRCSSQSGHNTVSWYQQALGQGPQFIFQYYREEENGRGNFPPRFSGLQFPNYSSELNVNALELDDSALYLCASSSGQGEETQYFGPGTRLLVL.

The chain joins TRBV5-6 to TRBJ1-2, with D perhaps matching TRBD1 (6 bases). Per germline, CDR1 SGHDT and CDR2 YYEEEE. The CDR3 is made up of 15 amino acids. The V end was cut by 3 bases, the J end by 8 bases, with 20 bases between. CDR3 DNA: TGTGCCAGCAGCTGGCGTGAGGGGGGGGCCTACGGCTACACCTTC. Its protein product is CASSWREGGAYGYTF.

The chain joins TRBV5-1 to TRBJ2-5; D uncertain. Trimming left V 0 bases short and J 4 bases short, with 7 bases between. From germline, CDR1 is SGHRS and CDR2 YFSETQ. The CDR3 consists of 13 residues. As DNA, the CDR3 is TGCGCCAGCAGCTTGGAACCGACAGAGACCCAGTACTTC. Protein: CASSLEPTETQYF.

CDR3 amino acids: CASSSWGAETQYF. The CDR3 DNA reads TGTGCCAGCAGTTCATGGGGAGCAGAGACCCAGTACTTC. The V call is TRBV27, the J call TRBJ2-5, with D maybe TRBD2 (5 bases). CDR1 is MNHEY and CDR2 is SMNVEV in the germline V gene (reference sequence). The CDR3 totals 13 residues. V dropped 4 bases and J dropped 4 bases, with 10 bases sitting between them.

The chain carries TRBV12-3 or TRBV12-4 and TRBJ1-6; a weak D match, TRBD1 (5 bases). V was cut by 5 bases and J by 9 bases, with 17 bases left in between. The CDR3 runs to 15 residues. CDR3 protein: CASSPLGVGGSPLHF. CDR3 nucleotides: TGTGCCAGCAGTCCCCTAGGGGTTGGGGGTTCACCCCTCCACTTT.

The chain uses TRBV30 and TRBJ2-5; D could derive from TRBD1 or TRBD2 (5 bases each). Trimming took off 3 bases at V and 4 bases at J, with 18 bases between the two ends. The CDR3 is 15 residues long. Germline-derived CDR1 and CDR2 are GTSNPN and SVGIG (reference sequence). CDR3 residues: CAWRPNQGRGETQYF. For the CDR3, the DNA is TGTGCCTGGAGGCCAAACCAGGGTCGGGGAGAGACCCAGTACTTC. The variable domain in full, completed from reference TRBV30 and TRBJ2-5, reads SQTIHQWPATLVQPVGSPLSLECTVEGTSNPNLYWYRQAAGRGLQLLFYSVGIGQISSEVPQNLSASRPQDRQFILSSKKLLLSDSGFYLCAWRPNQGRGETQYFGPGTRLLVL.

This chain connects TRBV9 to TRBJ1-5; the D gene is possibly TRBD1 (5 bases). CDR1 SGDLS and CDR2 YYNGEE come from the germline V gene. This CDR3 has 14 residues. V was pared by 4 bases and J by 6 bases, with 14 bases between. The CDR3 DNA reads TGTGCCAGCAGCATCGGGGGGGATTTTCAGCCCCAGCATTTT. Amino acids: CASSIGGDFQPQHF.

The CDR3: CSCARLSMNTEAFF. The CDR3 DNA reads as TGCAGTTGCGCCCGACTCTCGATGAACACTGAAGCTTTCTTT. The chain combines TRBV20-1 with TRBJ1-1; the D is unclear. V was trimmed by 8 bases and J by 0 bases, leaving 16 bases between them. The length of the CDR3 is 14 residues. Germline assignment: CDR1 DFQATT and CDR2 SNEGSKA (reference sequence).

This CDR3 reads CASSLVAGNTGELFF. As DNA, the CDR3 is TGCGCCAGCAGCTTGGTTGCAGGGAACACCGGGGAGCTGTTTTTT. The chain links TRBV5-1 to TRBJ2-2; D remains ambiguous. The CDR3 loop spans 15 amino acids. The V gene lost 0 bases and the J gene lost 1 base, with 7 bases spanning the gap. Germline-derived CDR1 and CDR2 are SGHRS and YFSETQ.

The V and J genes are TRBV20-1 and TRBJ2-5, with 8 bases lining up with TRBD2. Trimming cost V 0 bases and J 2 bases; bases outside gene matches: 5. Germline CDR1 DFQATT, CDR2 SNEGSKA (reference sequence). This CDR3 is 15 amino acids long. The CDR3 loop reads CSARDPVAGQETQYF. The CDR3 coding sequence is TGCAGTGCTAGAGATCCGGTAGCGGGGCAAGAGACCCAGTACTTC.

The J gene is TRBJ2-2, the V gene TRBV5-4; the D is unclear. CDR1 and CDR2 from the germline V gene are SGHNT and YYREEE (reference sequence). The CDR3 totals 15 residues. The ends were cut back, 6 bases at V and 2 bases at J, with 14 bases in the middle. In DNA form, the CDR3 reads TGTGCCAGCACCCCCTTCGGCTTAAACACCGGGGAGCTGTTTTTT. It specifies CASTPFGLNTGELFF.

Here the CDR3 reads CASSHPAGGYTF. The CDR3 region has the DNA TGTGCCAGCAGCCATCCCGCTGGAGGCTACACCTTC. The chain employs TRBV3-1 and TRBJ1-2, with D unclear. CDR1 is LGHDT and CDR2 is YNNKEL in the germline V gene (reference sequence). V lost 3 bases and J 8 bases, leaving 10 bases between the germline ends. This CDR3 comprises 12 residues. Full variable domain (remainder filled in from reference TRBV3-1 and TRBJ1-2): DTAVSQTPKYLVTQMGNDKSIKCEQNLGHDTMYWYKQDSKKFLKIMFSYNNKELIINETVPNRFSPKSPDKAHLNLHINSLELGDSAVYFCASSHPAGGYTFGSGTRLTVV.

The chain couples TRBV7-6 to TRBJ2-1, with 7 bases matching TRBD1. Per germline, CDR1 SGHVS and CDR2 FNYEAQ. The junction had 6 bases not matched to a gene; V was cut back by 3 bases and J by 1 base. This CDR3 is 16 amino acids long. CDR3 nucleotides: TGTGCCAGCAGCTTGGGGACAGCCCCGTCCTACAATGAGCAGTTCTTC. Translating it yields CASSLGTAPSYNEQFF.